This T cell receptor (beta chain) is drawn from a study of blood T cell repertoires in COVID-19. At the level of the study: From the United States, Italy and Spain came samples of acute and convalescent COVID-19. PBMCs, B-cell-depleted T cells, or T cells were the source of the cDNA or gDNA that made up the material.

In the study's own analysis: Using reference gene primer amplification, nucleated cell counts were estimated. Sequenced by immunoSEQ multiplex PCR; TCRdb stores in-frame clones only, minus some. For V, J and clone size, that table is used; D and trimming come from the DNA. This table has some 240,000 clones, approximately 85% appearing once. Trimming removed 5 bases from V and 2 bases from J, with 13 bases in between. Germline loops: CDR1 LNHDA, CDR2 SQIVND (reference sequence). CDR3 size: 15 residues. The source of this sequence is a woman between 55 and 75 years old with active or convalescent COVID-19. Input material: peripheral blood. The V gene is TRBV19, the J gene TRBJ1-5, with D uncertain. CDR3 region: CASSVRVWGNQPQHF. The CDR3 DNA is TGTGCCAGTAGTGTCCGGGTCTGGGGCAATCAGCCCCAGCATTTT. Complete variable domain (other parts from reference TRBV19 and TRBJ1-5): DGGITQSPKYLFRKEGQNVTLSCEQNLNHDAMYWYRQDPGQGLRLIYYSQIVNDFQKGDIAEGYSVSREKKESFPLTVTSAQKNPTAFYLCASSVRVWGNQPQHFGDGTRLSIL.